A selection of T cell receptor beta chains follows, all from one sample in a study of shared clonotypes between healthy human individuals. Clones were sequenced by immunoSEQ multiplex PCR, and TCRdb holds only the in-frame ones, with some missing. The sample comprises 2 million to 2.5 million clones, around 93% of which are singletons, and approximately 0.39% rests with the top ten. Sequencing was carried out using naive CD4+ T cells from PBMCs. Every receptor here comes from a young man in good health. Some clones in this sample may be carry-over from other donors' samples. Each CDR3 is given with its conserved first and last residue. A D gene is named only where the DNA matches it firmly. The size field is filled for only some rows; it gives once, few, many or a size class.

j_gene: TRBJ1-5
d_gene: .
v_gene: TRBV25-1
abundance: .
CDR3nt: TGTGCCAGCAGTGAATTTAAGGTTGGTCAGCCCCAGCATTTT
CDR3aa: CASSEFKVGQPQHF

j_gene: TRBJ2-7
d_gene: TRBD1
v_gene: TRBV19
abundance: .
CDR3nt: TGTGCCAGTAGCGTGAGTCGGCACAGGGGCCACGAGCAGTACTTC
CDR3aa: CASSVSRHRGHEQYF

j_gene: TRBJ1-1
d_gene: .
v_gene: TRBV7-9
abundance: .
CDR3nt: TGTGCCAGCAGGCTGAGCCCGGGAGCGATTGAAGCTTTCTTT
CDR3aa: CASRLSPGAIEAFF

j_gene: TRBJ2-5
d_gene: .
v_gene: TRBV28
abundance: .
CDR3nt: TGTGCCAGCAGTTTATCGGGAGAGACCCAGTACTTC
CDR3aa: CASSLSGETQYF

j_gene: TRBJ1-1
d_gene: .
v_gene: TRBV5-1
abundance: .
CDR3nt: TGCGCCAGCAGCTTGGGTGGGGGGGACACTGAAGCTTTCTTT
CDR3aa: CASSLGGGDTEAFF

j_gene: TRBJ1-5
d_gene: .
v_gene: TRBV5-1
abundance: .
CDR3nt: TGCGCCAGCAGCTTGGACGGGGGATATCAGCCCCAGCATTTT
CDR3aa: CASSLDGGYQPQHF

j_gene: TRBJ2-3
d_gene: .
v_gene: TRBV7-9
abundance: once
CDR3nt: TGTGCCAGCAGCTTATTGGTCGCGGATACGCAGTATTTT
CDR3aa: CASSLLVADTQYF

j_gene: TRBJ1-6
d_gene: .
v_gene: TRBV10-2
abundance: .
CDR3nt: TGCGCCAGCAGTGGAGGCAGGACTAATTCACCCCTCCACTTT
CDR3aa: CASSGGRTNSPLHF

j_gene: TRBJ2-3
d_gene: .
v_gene: TRBV10-3
abundance: .
CDR3nt: TGTGCCATTTCTCGGGCGGGACCCACAGATACGCAGTATTTT
CDR3aa: CAISRAGPTDTQYF

j_gene: TRBJ2-3
d_gene: .
v_gene: TRBV9
abundance: .
CDR3nt: TGTGCCAGCAGCGTAGGGGGGGACAGCCTGGTAGATACGCAGTATTTT
CDR3aa: CASSVGGDSLVDTQYF

j_gene: TRBJ2-7
d_gene: .
v_gene: TRBV7-2
abundance: .
CDR3nt: TGTGCCAGCAGCTCCAACCGCTACGAGCAGTACTTC
CDR3aa: CASSSNRYEQYF

j_gene: TRBJ1-6
d_gene: .
v_gene: TRBV4-1
abundance: .
CDR3nt: TGCGCCAGCAGCCAAGAAGGGGCGTGGGGGTTAAATTCACCCCTCCACTTT
CDR3aa: CASSQEGAWGLNSPLHF

j_gene: TRBJ1-1
d_gene: .
v_gene: TRBV28
abundance: .
CDR3nt: TGTGCCAGCAGCGATTACACTGAAGCTTTCTTT
CDR3aa: CASSDYTEAFF

j_gene: TRBJ2-7
d_gene: TRBD1
v_gene: TRBV29-1
abundance: once
CDR3nt: TGCAGCGTCGGGACAGGGGTTTACGAGCAGTACTTC
CDR3aa: CSVGTGVYEQYF

j_gene: TRBJ2-2
d_gene: .
v_gene: TRBV28
abundance: .
CDR3nt: TGTGCCAGCAGTTCAGAAGGGACAAACACCGGGGAGCTGTTTTTT
CDR3aa: CASSSEGTNTGELFF

j_gene: TRBJ1-1
d_gene: .
v_gene: TRBV6-5
abundance: .
CDR3nt: TGTGCCAGCAGTTACGGAGGGGCGGGAACTGAAGCTTTCTTT
CDR3aa: CASSYGGAGTEAFF

j_gene: TRBJ1-2
d_gene: .
v_gene: TRBV25-1
abundance: .
CDR3nt: TGTGCCAGCAGCAGGGGACGCGGCTACACCTTC
CDR3aa: CASSRGRGYTF

j_gene: TRBJ2-6
d_gene: TRBD2
v_gene: TRBV30
abundance: .
CDR3nt: TGTGCCTGGAGTCCCCGGGGGGAATACTCTGGGGCCAACGTCCTGACTTTC
CDR3aa: CAWSPRGEYSGANVLTF

j_gene: TRBJ2-3
d_gene: TRBD1
v_gene: TRBV29-1
abundance: .
CDR3nt: TGCAGCGTTGATTCAACAGGGGGCCCCCCAGATACGCAGTATTTT
CDR3aa: CSVDSTGGPPDTQYF

j_gene: TRBJ2-7
d_gene: .
v_gene: TRBV28
abundance: .
CDR3nt: TGTGCCAGCAGTCCGCGGGGCAGGGGCTCCTACGAGCAGTACTTC
CDR3aa: CASSPRGRGSYEQYF

j_gene: TRBJ2-1
d_gene: .
v_gene: TRBV19
abundance: .
CDR3nt: TGTGCCAGTAGTATGGGCGGGGAGCCGAACAATGAGCAGTTCTTC
CDR3aa: CASSMGGEPNNEQFF

j_gene: TRBJ1-3
d_gene: .
v_gene: TRBV5-6
abundance: once
CDR3nt: TGTGCCAGCAGCTTGTACGTAGGGGGTGCCTCTGGAAACACCATATATTTT
CDR3aa: CASSLYVGGASGNTIYF

j_gene: TRBJ1-2
d_gene: .
v_gene: TRBV29-1
abundance: .
CDR3nt: TGCAGCGTTGGGGAGGTCTATGGCTACACCTTC
CDR3aa: CSVGEVYGYTF

j_gene: TRBJ2-5
d_gene: .
v_gene: TRBV29-1
abundance: .
CDR3nt: TGCAGCGTTGCCGACGGGTCTGAGACCCAGTACTTC
CDR3aa: CSVADGSETQYF

j_gene: TRBJ1-5
d_gene: .
v_gene: TRBV9
abundance: .
CDR3nt: TGTGCCAGCACCGATCTAAGGGGGTGGCGGGGCGGTTCAAATAGCAATCAGCCCCAGCATTTT
CDR3aa: CASTDLRGWRGGSNSNQPQHF

j_gene: TRBJ2-7
d_gene: .
v_gene: TRBV9
abundance: .
CDR3nt: TGTGCCAGCAGCGTAGAGGGGGGAGCGCAGTACTTC
CDR3aa: CASSVEGGAQYF

j_gene: TRBJ2-7
d_gene: TRBD1
v_gene: TRBV7-9
abundance: .
CDR3nt: TGTGCCAGCAGCCGGGGACAGGGCCAGTACTTC
CDR3aa: CASSRGQGQYF

j_gene: TRBJ2-1
d_gene: TRBD2
v_gene: TRBV7-3
abundance: .
CDR3nt: TGTGCCAGCAGCTCCCCCCATCAAGGACTAGCGGGGACCAACAATGAGCAGTTCTTC
CDR3aa: CASSSPHQGLAGTNNEQFF

j_gene: TRBJ1-2
d_gene: TRBD1
v_gene: TRBV19
abundance: .
CDR3nt: TGTGCCAGTAGTCTTTGGGACAGAAGAAGTTATGGCTACACCTTC
CDR3aa: CASSLWDRRSYGYTF

j_gene: TRBJ2-3
d_gene: .
v_gene: TRBV29-1
abundance: .
CDR3nt: TGCAGCGTTGCGGTGGGCTACACAGATACGCAGTATTTT
CDR3aa: CSVAVGYTDTQYF

j_gene: TRBJ1-1
d_gene: .
v_gene: TRBV7-9
abundance: .
CDR3nt: TGTGCCAGCAGCTTAGGAGCCACTCCGAGGGGGAACACTGAAGCTTTCTTT
CDR3aa: CASSLGATPRGNTEAFF

j_gene: TRBJ2-1
d_gene: .
v_gene: TRBV4-3
abundance: .
CDR3nt: TGCGCCAGCAGCCAAGAAAGCGGCGCTTACTACAATGAGCAGTTCTTC
CDR3aa: CASSQESGAYYNEQFF

j_gene: TRBJ2-5
d_gene: .
v_gene: TRBV5-1
abundance: .
CDR3nt: TGCGCCAGCAGCTTCGGGGCATTGGGAGAGACCCAGTACTTC
CDR3aa: CASSFGALGETQYF

j_gene: TRBJ2-5
d_gene: .
v_gene: TRBV27
abundance: .
CDR3nt: TGTGCCAGCAGTTTTTCTACTACCGCGTTAGGGGTGGAGACCCAGTACTTC
CDR3aa: CASSFSTTALGVETQYF

j_gene: TRBJ1-2
d_gene: .
v_gene: TRBV5-1
abundance: .
CDR3nt: TGCGCCAGCAGCTTGGCGGCAGGGCGGAACTATGGCTACACCTTC
CDR3aa: CASSLAAGRNYGYTF

j_gene: TRBJ2-7
d_gene: TRBD2
v_gene: TRBV6-6
abundance: .
CDR3nt: TGTGCCAGCAGTGCGAGGACTAGCGGGGTTTACGAGCAGTACTTC
CDR3aa: CASSARTSGVYEQYF

j_gene: TRBJ2-7
d_gene: .
v_gene: TRBV28
abundance: .
CDR3nt: TGTGCCAGCAGTCCGGGCAGGGCGAGCTCCTACGAGCAGTACTTC
CDR3aa: CASSPGRASSYEQYF

j_gene: TRBJ2-1
d_gene: .
v_gene: TRBV4-1
abundance: .
CDR3nt: TGCGCCAGCAGCCTTAACGCTTTGGGTGAGCAGTTCTTC
CDR3aa: CASSLNALGEQFF

j_gene: TRBJ1-1
d_gene: .
v_gene: TRBV5-1
abundance: .
CDR3nt: TGCGCCAGCAGCTTGCCAGGGTTAAACACTGAAGCTTTCTTT
CDR3aa: CASSLPGLNTEAFF